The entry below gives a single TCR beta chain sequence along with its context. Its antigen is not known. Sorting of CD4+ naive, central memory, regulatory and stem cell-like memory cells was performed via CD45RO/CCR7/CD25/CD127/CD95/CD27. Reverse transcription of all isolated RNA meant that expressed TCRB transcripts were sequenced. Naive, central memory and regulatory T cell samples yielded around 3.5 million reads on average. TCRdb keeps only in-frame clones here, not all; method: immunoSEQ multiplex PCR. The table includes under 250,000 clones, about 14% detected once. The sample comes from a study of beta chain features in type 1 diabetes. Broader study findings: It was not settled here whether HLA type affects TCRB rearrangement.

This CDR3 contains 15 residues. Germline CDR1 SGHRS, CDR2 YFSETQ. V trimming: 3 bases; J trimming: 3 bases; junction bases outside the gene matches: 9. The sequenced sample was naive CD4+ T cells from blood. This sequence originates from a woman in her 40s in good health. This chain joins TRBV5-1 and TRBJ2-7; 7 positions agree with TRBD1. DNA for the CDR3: TGCGCCAGCAGCTACACTACCGGGACAGACTACGAGCAGTACTTC. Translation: CASSYTTGTDYEQYF.